The T cell receptor (beta chain) under discussion was sequenced for a study of control samples from healthy donors and cancer patients. The method was immunoSEQ multiplex PCR; TCRdb's version includes in-frame clones alone and lacks a portion of them. Altogether around 180,000 clones are present, 85% to 90% being singletons, with the ten largest covering nearly 5%. This CDR3 region has 14 residues. CDR1 and CDR2 from the germline V gene are PRHDT and FYEKMQ (reference sequence). Trimming took off 2 bases at V and 3 bases at J, with 8 bases between the two ends. Material: blood. The V call is TRBV13, the J call TRBJ2-4, with D possibly matching TRBD1 (5 bases). The receptor's source is a woman aged 25 to 39 in good health. The chain's CDR3 is CASSLLRGKNIQYF. Written as DNA, the CDR3 is TGTGCCAGCAGCTTATTAAGGGGCAAAAACATTCAGTACTTC.